The rows below give T cell receptor beta chains drawn from one sample of a study of CD8 T cells in ankylosing spondylitis. Using its own MiXCR run on the 5' RACE reads, TCRdb lists one record per CDR3 protein. The table records 200,000 to 250,000 distinct CDR3 sequences, approximately 20% of them present only once. Source material: blood, either unsorted or a sorted T cell fraction (not recorded which). Every receptor here comes from a male donor with ankylosing spondylitis. Each CDR3 is given with its conserved first and last residue. A D gene is named only where the DNA matches it firmly. The size of a clone is reported for some rows only, either as once, few or many, or as a class for expanded clones.

CDR3aa	CDR3nt	d_gene	v_gene	j_gene	abundance
CASPSAETGAIDTQYF	TGTGCCAGCCCCTCGGCCGAGACAGGGGCCATAGATACGCAGTATTTT	TRBD1	TRBV7-9	TRBJ2-3	-
CASLPGAGWYNEQFF	TGTGCCAGCCTTCCGGGAGCGGGATGGTACAATGAGCAGTTCTTC	TRBD2	TRBV27	TRBJ2-1	many
CASSYRFGGELFF	TGTGCCAGCAGTTACAGGTTTGGCGGGGAGCTGTTTTTT	-	TRBV28	TRBJ2-2	-
CASSLYGTSEMSYEQYF	TGTGCCAGCAGTTTATATGGGACTAGCGAGATGTCCTACGAGCAGTACTTC	TRBD2	TRBV27	TRBJ2-7	few
CASSAGTSTYEQYF	TGTGCCAGCAGCGCCGGGACTTCGACCTACGAGCAGTACTTC	-	TRBV7-8	TRBJ2-7	-
CAWRGFEAFF	TGTGCCTGGAGAGGGTTTGAAGCTTTCTTT	-	TRBV30	TRBJ1-1	-
CASRPQGFYEQYF	TGTGCCAGCAGACCACAGGGATTCTACGAGCAGTACTTC	-	TRBV7-2	TRBJ2-7	-
CASSQLGTRDGELFF	TGTGCCAGCAGCCAACTCGGGACGCGCGACGGGGAGCTGTTTTTT	-	TRBV3-1	TRBJ2-2	-
CASSFGTRDNEQFF	TGTGCCAGCAGTTTTGGGACTAGAGACAATGAGCAGTTCTTC	TRBD2	TRBV12-3/TRBV12-4	TRBJ2-1	-
CASSLKEWDQPQHF	TGTGCCAGCAGTTTAAAGGAGTGGGACCAGCCCCAGCATTTT	-	TRBV28	TRBJ1-5	-
CASSQDRTGGNYEQYF	TGCGCCAGCAGCCAAGATAGGACAGGGGGCAACTACGAGCAGTACTTC	TRBD1	TRBV4-3	TRBJ2-7	few
CASSSGRQPQHF	TGTGCCAGCAGTTCGGGCCGTCAGCCCCAGCATTTT	-	TRBV12-3/TRBV12-4	TRBJ1-5	many
CASSRTGSPDTQYF	TGTGCCAGTTCCAGGACGGGGTCCCCAGATACGCAGTATTTT	-	TRBV11-2	TRBJ2-3	few
CSAGLDTFNYGYTF	TGCAGTGCGGGACTGGACACCTTTAACTATGGCTACACCTTC	-	TRBV20-1	TRBJ1-2	-
CASSLPGTDFYEQYF	TGTGCCAGCAGCCTCCCCGGGACAGACTTTTACGAGCAGTACTTC	TRBD1	TRBV7-9	TRBJ2-7	few
CASSLLTPPGNEQFF	TGTGCCAGCAGTTTATTGACCCCCCCTGGGAATGAGCAGTTCTTC	-	TRBV27	TRBJ2-1	few
CASTSQGTEAFF	TGTGCCAGCACCTCTCAGGGGACTGAAGCTTTCTTT	-	TRBV12-3/TRBV12-4	TRBJ1-1	-
CASSQDVLAGGPSLLYEQYF	TGCGCCAGCAGCCAAGATGTGCTAGCGGGAGGGCCGTCCCTCCTCTACGAGCAGTACTTC	TRBD2	TRBV4-1	TRBJ2-7	few
CASSLSPDRSPYNEQFF	TGTGCCAGCAGTTTGTCGCCGGACAGGAGCCCCTACAATGAGCAGTTCTTC	TRBD1	TRBV12-3/TRBV12-4	TRBJ2-1	few
CASSTGLAGWGVNEQYF	TGTGCCAGCAGCACCGGGCTAGCGGGCTGGGGAGTAAACGAGCAGTACTTC	TRBD2	TRBV12-3/TRBV12-4	TRBJ2-7	-
CSARQGLYEQYF	TGCAGTGCTAGACAGGGTTTATACGAGCAGTACTTC	-	TRBV20-1	TRBJ2-7	-
CASSGGWEQFF	TGCGCCAGTAGCGGGGGCTGGGAGCAGTTCTTC	TRBD2	TRBV5-1	TRBJ2-1	few
CASSLEGEGVTEAFF	TGTGCCAGCAGCTTAGAGGGGGAAGGGGTCACTGAAGCTTTCTTT	-	TRBV7-6	TRBJ1-1	-
CASSPWDREETQYF	TGTGCCAGCAGCCCTTGGGACAGGGAAGAGACCCAGTACTTC	TRBD1	TRBV9	TRBJ2-5	-
CASSQDPAGTYEQYF	TGCGCCAGCAGCCAAGATCCCGCGGGGACTTACGAGCAGTACTTC	-	TRBV4-3	TRBJ2-7	-
CASSLILNTEAFF	TGCGCCAGCAGCTTGATACTGAACACTGAAGCTTTCTTT	-	TRBV5-1	TRBJ1-1	-
CASNWGGNTGELFF	TGTGCCAGCAATTGGGGGGGGAACACCGGGGAGCTGTTTTTT	TRBD2	TRBV12-3/TRBV12-4	TRBJ2-2	few
CASSLDYKETQYF	TGTGCCAGCAGCTTAGATTATAAGGAGACCCAGTACTTC	-	TRBV7-8	TRBJ2-5	-
CASSLLGGAGNEKLFF	TGTGCCAGCAGTTTATTAGGAGGGGCCGGTAATGAAAAACTGTTTTTT	-	TRBV28	TRBJ1-4	many
CASSWVGRAVKNIQYF	TGTGCCAGCAGCTGGGTGGGTAGGGCGGTCAAAAACATTCAGTACTTC	-	TRBV7-8	TRBJ2-4	-
CASSYSRGGGNEQFF	TGTGCCAGCAGTTACTCGCGCGGGGGCGGGAATGAGCAGTTCTTC	-	TRBV6-5	TRBJ2-1	-
CASSHDRGGSYNEQFF	TGTGCCAGCAGCCATGACAGGGGGGGGTCCTACAATGAGCAGTTCTTC	TRBD1	TRBV3-1	TRBJ2-1	few
CASSSVGATDTQYF	TGTGCCAGCAGCTCCGTCGGGGCCACAGATACGCAGTATTTT	-	TRBV7-9	TRBJ2-3	-
CASRAGDPTNEKLFF	TGTGCCAGCAGGGCGGGAGACCCAACTAATGAAAAACTGTTTTTT	-	TRBV12-3/TRBV12-4	TRBJ1-4	few
CAIRTDSYEQYF	TGTGCCATCCGGACAGATTCCTACGAGCAGTACTTC	-	TRBV10-3	TRBJ2-7	-
CASSAGTSGTYEQYF	TGTGCCAGCAGCGCGGGGACTAGCGGAACCTACGAGCAGTACTTC	TRBD2	TRBV9	TRBJ2-7	few
CASSLAGGPGDTQYF	TGTGCCAGCAGCTTAGCGGGAGGGCCAGGAGATACGCAGTATTTT	TRBD2	TRBV7-6	TRBJ2-3	-
CASSRNRGVYYGYTF	TGTGCCAGCAGTCGGAACAGGGGAGTATACTATGGCTACACCTTC	TRBD1	TRBV28	TRBJ1-2	-
CASSLDLGTEAFF	TGTGCCAGCAGCTTAGATTTGGGGACTGAAGCTTTCTTT	-	TRBV11-2	TRBJ1-1	few
CASSLEGTSAETQYF	TGTGCCAGCAGCTTGGAGGGCACTTCGGCGGAGACCCAGTACTTC	-	TRBV5-6	TRBJ2-5	-
CASSGPRGPAEAFF	TGTGCCAGCAGCGGACCCAGGGGGCCGGCTGAAGCTTTCTTT	TRBD1	TRBV9	TRBJ1-1	-
CSARDIKEGAYEQYF	TGCAGTGCTAGAGATATAAAGGAGGGGGCCTACGAGCAGTACTTC	-	TRBV20-1	TRBJ2-7	few
CASSLTEGDEQYF	TGCGCCAGCAGCTTGACCGAGGGGGACGAGCAGTACTTC	-	TRBV5-1	TRBJ2-7	-
CASSPKTGVDTGELFF	TGTGCCAGCAGTCCAAAGACAGGGGTAGACACCGGGGAGCTGTTTTTT	TRBD1	TRBV13	TRBJ2-2	-
CATRPVGTDTQYF	TGTGCCACCCGCCCAGTCGGCACAGATACGCAGTATTTT	-	TRBV24-1	TRBJ2-3	few
CASSFQGDYNEQFF	TGTGCCAGCAGTTTTCAGGGGGACTACAATGAGCAGTTCTTC	TRBD1	TRBV27	TRBJ2-1	-
CASSLHRGFVGANVLTF	TGTGCCAGCAGCTTACACAGGGGTTTTGTTGGGGCCAACGTCCTGACTTTC	TRBD1	TRBV7-2	TRBJ2-6	few
CASSFASGGDTQYF	TGTGCCAGCAGCTTTGCTAGCGGGGGGGATACGCAGTATTTT	TRBD2	TRBV5-4	TRBJ2-3	few
CASSSSGSGRPYNEQFF	TGTGCCAGCAGTTCGAGTGGGTCAGGGAGACCCTACAATGAGCAGTTCTTC	-	TRBV2	TRBJ2-1	few